This is a list of T cell receptor beta chains from one sample in a study of T cell changes during pregnancy in multiple sclerosis. Clones were read by immunoSEQ multiplex PCR, and TCRdb kept only the in-frame ones, dropping some. The data show about 31,000 clones, roughly 86% seen once. The source was CD8+ T cells from peripheral blood mononuclear cells, collected in the first trimester of pregnancy. The receptor set was obtained from a female donor with multiple sclerosis, enrolled in a pregnancy study. Each CDR3 is given with its conserved first and last residue. The order of the fields is V gene, D gene, clone size, J gene, CDR3 DNA, CDR3 protein. The D gene is left open where the match is weak. The listing skips clone size in some rows; elsewhere it reads once, few, many or a size class.

>TRBV18|TRBD1|once|TRBJ2-7
TGTGCCAGCTCACCTGGACAGGGGGCTTACGAGCAGTACTTC
CASSPGQGAYEQYF
>TRBV13|NA|NA|TRBJ1-2
TGTGCCAGCAGCGACAGGTACTATGGCTACACCTTC
CASSDRYYGYTF
>TRBV28|TRBD2|NA|TRBJ2-3
TGTGCCAGCAGTTTACCGACTAGCGGGAGAGATCGGCCAGATACGCAGTATTTT
CASSLPTSGRDRPDTQYF
>TRBV27|TRBD1|NA|TRBJ1-6
TGTGCCAGCAGTTGGGGACAGGGGGCTACTTCACCCCTCCACTTT
CASSWGQGATSPLHF
>TRBV30|NA|NA|TRBJ1-6
TGTGCCGGAAACACAGGGTTGGGATCACCCCTCCACTTT
CAGNTGLGSPLHF
>TRBV27|TRBD2|NA|TRBJ2-7
TGTGCCAGCAGTTTTATAGCGGGAGGGCCCTACGAGCAGTACTTC
CASSFIAGGPYEQYF
>TRBV27|NA|NA|TRBJ2-1
TGTGCCAGCAGTTTAGGTCCGGGTGAGCAGTTCTTC
CASSLGPGEQFF
>TRBV4-3|NA|NA|TRBJ1-5
TGCGCCAGCAGCGAGGGACTCAATCAGCCCCAGCATTTT
CASSEGLNQPQHF
>TRBV4-3|NA|NA|TRBJ1-1
TGCGCCAGCAGCCAAGACTCCCTTGTAGTCACTGAAGCTTTCTTT
CASSQDSLVVTEAFF
>TRBV28|NA|few|TRBJ1-6
TGTGCCAGCCAAAACGGACAGATTAATTCACCCCTCCACTTT
CASQNGQINSPLHF
>TRBV9|NA|NA|TRBJ1-1
TGTGCCAGCAGCCCCAGCGGGGTGATTCAGGGGAACACTGAAGCTTTCTTT
CASSPSGVIQGNTEAFF
>TRBV11-3|NA|NA|TRBJ2-7
TGTGCCAGCAGCTCGCCAGAAACCTACGAGCAGTACTTC
CASSSPETYEQYF
>TRBV11-1|NA|NA|TRBJ2-1
TGTGCCAGCAGCGAACTAGCATTCGATGAGCAGTTCTTC
CASSELAFDEQFF
>TRBV7-9|TRBD2|NA|TRBJ2-3
TGTGCCAGCAGTCCGACCCTAGCGGGACGCACAGATACGCAGTATTTT
CASSPTLAGRTDTQYF
>TRBV21-1|NA|NA|TRBJ2-7
TGTGCCAGCAGCAAGTTGCGGGAGCAGTACTTC
CASSKLREQYF
>TRBV28|NA|NA|TRBJ2-3
TGTGCCAGCAGCGGCAGACTGCCAAGCACAGATACGCAGTATTTT
CASSGRLPSTDTQYF
>TRBV30|NA|once|TRBJ2-3
TGTGCCTGGAGTGGTTTAGCGGCAGCAGATACGCAGTATTTT
CAWSGLAAADTQYF
>TRBV7-9|NA|NA|TRBJ1-1
TGTGCCAGCAGCTCTGGGACACTGCGACCTGAAGCTTTCTTT
CASSSGTLRPEAFF
>TRBV25-1|TRBD2|NA|TRBJ2-1
TGTGCCAGCAGTGATTGGAGCGGGGGGGCTCAGGGGGAGCAGTTCTTC
CASSDWSGGAQGEQFF
>TRBV13|NA|NA|TRBJ2-5
TGTGCCAGCAGTCCGGGGGACCAAAACCAAGAGACCCAGTACTTC
CASSPGDQNQETQYF
>TRBV13|TRBD1|NA|TRBJ1-1
TGTGCCAGCAGCTTAGTGACAGGGACTGAAGCTTTCTTT
CASSLVTGTEAFF
>TRBV2|TRBD1|NA|TRBJ2-5
TGTGCCAGCAGGGCTATCCCCGGGACAGGGGAAGAGACCCAGTACTTC
CASRAIPGTGEETQYF
>TRBV14|NA|NA|TRBJ2-7
TGTGCCAGCAGCCAAGCTCTCACGAGCGAGCAGTACTTC
CASSQALTSEQYF
>TRBV11-3|NA|few|TRBJ2-5
TGTGCCAGCAGCTTAGATGAACTACAAGAGACCCAGTACTTC
CASSLDELQETQYF
>TRBV7-9|TRBD2|NA|TRBJ2-5
TGTGCCAGCAGCTTGGCAGGGACTAAAGAGACCCAGTACTTC
CASSLAGTKETQYF
>TRBV27|TRBD2|NA|TRBJ2-1
TGTGCCAGCAGTTTCGGGACTAGCGGGAGAGTGGGCAATGAGCAGTTCTTC
CASSFGTSGRVGNEQFF
>TRBV6-4|NA|medium-sized|TRBJ2-3
TGTGCCAGCAGTGAAGGGGACACAGATACGCAGTATTTT
CASSEGDTDTQYF
>TRBV27|TRBD2|NA|TRBJ2-7
TGTGCCAGCAGTTATCTAGCGGGCGAGCAGTACTTC
CASSYLAGEQYF
>TRBV6-5|NA|NA|TRBJ1-4
TGTGCCAGCAGTTTTTCATTAACTAATGAAAAACTGTTTTTT
CASSFSLTNEKLFF
>TRBV6-4|NA|medium-sized|TRBJ1-2
TGTGCCAGCAGTGACTCGGGGGAGGGGAATGGCTACACCTTC
CASSDSGEGNGYTF
>TRBV7-3|TRBD2|few|TRBJ2-1
TGTGCCAGCAGCTTAGGGGGACTAGCGGGGTATGAGCAGTTCTTC
CASSLGGLAGYEQFF
>TRBV7-6|NA|NA|TRBJ2-2
TGTGCCAGCAGCTCGAGTGTGACCGGGGAGCTGTTTTTT
CASSSSVTGELFF
>TRBV7-2|TRBD1|NA|TRBJ1-5
TGTGCCAGCAGCTTAGGGACAGGGCTTAATAGCAATCAGCCCCAGCATTTT
CASSLGTGLNSNQPQHF
>TRBV13|NA|NA|TRBJ2-1
TGTGCCAGCAGCGACCGGGACAATGAGCAGTTCTTC
CASSDRDNEQFF
>TRBV7-9|TRBD1|NA|TRBJ1-1
TGTGCCAGCAGATTGAGGACAGGTTCGAACACTGAAGCTTTCTTT
CASRLRTGSNTEAFF
>TRBV6-1|NA|NA|TRBJ2-3
TGTGCCAGCAGTGAGGCCCCCGCGGGTTCAGATACGCAGTATTTT
CASSEAPAGSDTQYF
>TRBV7-9|NA|NA|TRBJ1-1
TGTGCCAGCAGCTCAAGAGAAACCGCTTTCTTT
CASSSRETAFF
>TRBV28|TRBD2|NA|TRBJ2-6
TGTGCCAGCAGTTTACTCCTAGCGGGAGTGACTGGGGCCAACGTCCTGACTTTC
CASSLLLAGVTGANVLTF
>TRBV5-1|TRBD2|NA|TRBJ2-7
TGCGCCAGCAGCACATGGACTAGCGAAGAGCAGTACTTC
CASSTWTSEEQYF
>TRBV10-3|TRBD1|NA|TRBJ1-6
TGTGCCATCAGTGAGGGGACAGGGGGTACTCCCCTCCACTTT
CAISEGTGGTPLHF
>TRBV30|NA|NA|TRBJ1-1
TGTGCCTGGAGTGTACGGGTGGGCACTGAAGCTTTCTTT
CAWSVRVGTEAFF
>TRBV27|TRBD1|NA|TRBJ2-5
TGTGCCAGCAGTTTGTCCCCCCCGGGACAGGGTTTGGAGACCCAGTACTTC
CASSLSPPGQGLETQYF
>TRBV9|NA|NA|TRBJ2-1
TGTGCCAGCAGCGTAGTCAGTGGGGGCGGATTAGCCCATGAGCAGTTCTTC
CASSVVSGGGLAHEQFF
>TRBV28|TRBD2|NA|TRBJ2-1
TGTGCCAGCAGAGCTTTAAGGACTAGCTCCTACAATGAGCAGTTCTTC
CASRALRTSSYNEQFF
>TRBV27|NA|NA|TRBJ2-2
TGTGCCAGCAGTTCAAACACCGGGGAGCTGTTTTTT
CASSSNTGELFF
>TRBV2|TRBD1|NA|TRBJ1-5
TGTGCCAGCGGTTATACGGGACAGGGGAATCAGCCCCAGCATTTT
CASGYTGQGNQPQHF